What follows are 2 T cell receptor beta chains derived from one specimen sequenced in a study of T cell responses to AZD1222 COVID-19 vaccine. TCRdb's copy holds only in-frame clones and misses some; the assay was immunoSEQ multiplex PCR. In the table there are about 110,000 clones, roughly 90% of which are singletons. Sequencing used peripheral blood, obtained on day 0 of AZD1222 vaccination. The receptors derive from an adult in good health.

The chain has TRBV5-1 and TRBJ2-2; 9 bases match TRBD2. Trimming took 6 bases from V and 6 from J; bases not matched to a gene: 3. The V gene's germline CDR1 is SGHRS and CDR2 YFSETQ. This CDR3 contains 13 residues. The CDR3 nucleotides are TGCGCCAGCATAGCGGGAGTGCCCGGGGAGCTGTTTTTT. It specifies CASIAGVPGELFF. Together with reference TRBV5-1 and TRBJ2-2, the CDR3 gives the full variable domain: KAGVTQTPRYLIKTRGQQVTLSCSPISGHRSVSWYQQTPGQGLQFLFEYFSETQRNKGNFPGRFSGRQFSNSRSEMNVSTLELGDSALYLCASIAGVPGELFFGEGSRLTVL.

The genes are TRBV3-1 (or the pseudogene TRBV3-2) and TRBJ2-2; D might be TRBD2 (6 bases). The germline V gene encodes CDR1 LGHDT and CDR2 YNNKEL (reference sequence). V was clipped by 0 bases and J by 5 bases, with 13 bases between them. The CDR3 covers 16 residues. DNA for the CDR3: TGTGCCAGCAGCCAAGAGGGACTGGGATTGACCGGGGAGCTGTTTTTT. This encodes CASSQEGLGLTGELFF.